The clone carrying this T cell receptor (beta chain) is a singleton in its sample. The antigen is unknown. The entry originates in a study of cytomegalovirus exposure and HLA in healthy donors. The study's findings and limits: For cytomegalovirus status, the classifier reportedly gave diagnoses with high specificity and sensitivity.

Separate from the roughly 700-subject first cohort was the approximately 120-subject validation cohort, to which the donors belonged. Assay: immunoSEQ multiplex PCR; the TCRdb copy retains only in-frame clones and omits some. The data contain about 170,000 clones, under 90% of them singletons. After removal of 3 bases from V and 8 bases from J, the junction contained 14 bases not matched to a gene. CDR3 length equals 17 residues. Germline V gene lookup returns CDR1 SGDLS and CDR2 YYNGEE. Sequencing was performed on PBMCs. The TCR was taken from a man younger than 35 in good health and CMV-seropositive. V usage is TRBV9 and J usage is TRBJ2-1; 10 nucleotides agree with TRBD2. The CDR3 reads CASSAPEGLAGDDEQFF. CDR3 sequence (DNA): TGTGCCAGCAGCGCCCCCGAAGGGCTAGCGGGAGACGATGAGCAGTTCTTC. Combining the CDR3 with reference TRBV9 and TRBJ2-1 gives the whole variable domain DSGVTQTPKHLITATGQRVTLRCSPRSGDLSVYWYQQSLDQGLQFLIQYYNGEERAKGNILERFSAQQFPDLHSELNLSSLELGDSALYFCASSAPEGLAGDDEQFFGPGTRLTVL.